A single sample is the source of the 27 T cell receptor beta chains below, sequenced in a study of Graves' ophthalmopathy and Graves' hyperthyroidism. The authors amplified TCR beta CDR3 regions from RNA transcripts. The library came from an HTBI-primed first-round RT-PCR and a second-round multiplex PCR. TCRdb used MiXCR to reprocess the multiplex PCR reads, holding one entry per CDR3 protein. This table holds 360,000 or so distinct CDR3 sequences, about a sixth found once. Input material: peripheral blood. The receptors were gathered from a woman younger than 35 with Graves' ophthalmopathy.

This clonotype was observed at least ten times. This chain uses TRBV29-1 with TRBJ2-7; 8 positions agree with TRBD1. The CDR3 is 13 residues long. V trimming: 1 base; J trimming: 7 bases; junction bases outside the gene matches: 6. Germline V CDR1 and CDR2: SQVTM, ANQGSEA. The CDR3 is CSVEGQGAWEQYF. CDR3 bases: TGCAGCGTTGAAGGCCAGGGGGCATGGGAGCAGTACTTC.

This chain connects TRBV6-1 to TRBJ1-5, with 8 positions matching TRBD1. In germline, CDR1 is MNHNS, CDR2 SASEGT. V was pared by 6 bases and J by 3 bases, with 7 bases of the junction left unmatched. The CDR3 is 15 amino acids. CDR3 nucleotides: TGTGCCAGCAGGAAGGGACAGGCCCTCAATCAGCCCCAGCATTTT. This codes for CASRKGQALNQPQHF.

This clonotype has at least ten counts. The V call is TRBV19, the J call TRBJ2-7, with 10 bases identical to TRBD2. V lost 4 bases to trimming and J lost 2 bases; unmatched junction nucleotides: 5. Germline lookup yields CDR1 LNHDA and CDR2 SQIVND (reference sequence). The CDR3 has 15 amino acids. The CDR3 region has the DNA TGTGCCAGTAGTACACGGACTAGCGGAGCCTACGAGCAGTACTTC. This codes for CASSTRTSGAYEQYF. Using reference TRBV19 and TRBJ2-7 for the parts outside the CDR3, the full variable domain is DGGITQSPKYLFRKEGQNVTLSCEQNLNHDAMYWYRQDPGQGLRLIYYSQIVNDFQKGDIAEGYSVSREKKESFPLTVTSAQKNPTAFYLCASSTRTSGAYEQYFGPGTRLTVT.

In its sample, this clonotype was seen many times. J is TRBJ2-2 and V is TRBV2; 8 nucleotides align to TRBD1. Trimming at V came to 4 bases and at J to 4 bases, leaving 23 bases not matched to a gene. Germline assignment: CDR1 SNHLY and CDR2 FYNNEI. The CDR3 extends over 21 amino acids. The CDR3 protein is CASSASFPGQGARGITGELFF. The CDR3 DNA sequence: TGTGCCAGCAGTGCGTCCTTCCCGGGCCAGGGGGCACGGGGTATCACCGGGGAGCTGTTTTTT.

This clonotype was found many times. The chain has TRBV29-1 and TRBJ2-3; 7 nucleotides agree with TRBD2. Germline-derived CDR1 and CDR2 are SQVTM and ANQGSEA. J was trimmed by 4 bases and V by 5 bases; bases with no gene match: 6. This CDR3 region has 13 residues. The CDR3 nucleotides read TGCAGCGTTCCGGGGGGAGGGGCAGATACGCAGTATTTT. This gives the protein CSVPGGGADTQYF.

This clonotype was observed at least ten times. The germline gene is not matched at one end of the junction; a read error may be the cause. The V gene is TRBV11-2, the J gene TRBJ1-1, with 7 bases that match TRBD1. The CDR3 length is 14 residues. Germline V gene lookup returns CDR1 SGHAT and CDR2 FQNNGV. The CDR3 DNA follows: TGTGCCAGCAGCCCAGACAGGGAATGGACTGAAGCTCTCTTT. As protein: CASSPDREWTEALF.

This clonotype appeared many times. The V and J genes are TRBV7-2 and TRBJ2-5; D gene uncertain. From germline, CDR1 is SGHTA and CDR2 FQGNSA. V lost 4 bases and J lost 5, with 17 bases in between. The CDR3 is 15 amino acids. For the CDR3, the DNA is TGTGCCAGCAGCTACCCTGACCTTTCCGGGGAGACCCAGTACTTC. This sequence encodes CASSYPDLSGETQYF.

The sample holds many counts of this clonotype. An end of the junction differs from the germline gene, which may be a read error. The CDR3 DNA sequence: TGTGCCAGCAGTTTGGCGGGAGGGCCTTACGAGCAGTACTTC. Translated, it gives CASSLAGGPYEQYF. The V gene is TRBV5-1, the J gene TRBJ2-7, with 9 bases aligning to TRBD2. Germline values: CDR1 SGHRS, CDR2 YFSETQ. The CDR3 covers 14 residues. Based on the CDR3 plus reference TRBV5-1 and TRBJ2-7, the full variable domain is KAGVTQTPRYLIKTRGQQVTLSCSPISGHRSVSWYQQTPGQGLQFLFEYFSETQRNKGNFPGRFSGRQFSNSRSEMNVSTLELGDSALYLCASSLAGGPYEQYFGPGTRLTVT.

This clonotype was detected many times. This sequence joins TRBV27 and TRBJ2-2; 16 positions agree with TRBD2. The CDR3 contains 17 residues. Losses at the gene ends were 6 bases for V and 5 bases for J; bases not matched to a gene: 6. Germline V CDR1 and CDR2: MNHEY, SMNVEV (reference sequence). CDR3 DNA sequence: TGTGCCAGCAGGGGACTAGCGGGAGGGCCGTCGACCGGGGAGCTGTTTTTT. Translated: CASRGLAGGPSTGELFF.

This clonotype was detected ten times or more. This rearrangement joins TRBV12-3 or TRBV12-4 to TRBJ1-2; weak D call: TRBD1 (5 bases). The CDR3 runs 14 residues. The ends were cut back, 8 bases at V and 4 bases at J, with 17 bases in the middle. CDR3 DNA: TGTGCCAGCTCGGGGGGGATTTCATTCTATGGCTACACCTTC. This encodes CASSGGISFYGYTF.

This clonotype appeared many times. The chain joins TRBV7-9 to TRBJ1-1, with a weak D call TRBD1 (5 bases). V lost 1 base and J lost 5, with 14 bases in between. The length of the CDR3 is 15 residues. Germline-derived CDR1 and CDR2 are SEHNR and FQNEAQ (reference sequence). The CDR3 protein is CASSLDGGGRTEAFF. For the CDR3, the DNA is TGTGCCAGCAGCTTAGATGGCGGGGGTAGGACTGAAGCTTTCTTT.

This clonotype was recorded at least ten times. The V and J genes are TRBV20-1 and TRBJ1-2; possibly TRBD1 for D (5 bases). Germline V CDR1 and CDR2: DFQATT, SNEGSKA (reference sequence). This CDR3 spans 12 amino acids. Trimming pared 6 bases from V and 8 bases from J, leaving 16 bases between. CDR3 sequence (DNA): TGCAGTGCCCCGAACCAGGGTTACGGCTACACCTTC. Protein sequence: CSAPNQGYGYTF.

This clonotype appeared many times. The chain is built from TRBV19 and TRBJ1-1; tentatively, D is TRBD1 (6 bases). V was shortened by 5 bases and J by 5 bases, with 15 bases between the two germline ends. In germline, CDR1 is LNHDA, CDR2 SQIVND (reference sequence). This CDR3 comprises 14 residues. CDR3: CASSVQGWWTEAFF. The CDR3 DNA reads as TGTGCCAGTAGTGTACAGGGTTGGTGGACTGAAGCTTTCTTT.

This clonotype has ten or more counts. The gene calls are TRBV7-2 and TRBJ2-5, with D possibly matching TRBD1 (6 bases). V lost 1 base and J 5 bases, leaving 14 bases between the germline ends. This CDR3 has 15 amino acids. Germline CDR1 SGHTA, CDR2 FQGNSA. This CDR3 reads CASSLGGGRGETQYF. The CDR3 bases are TGTGCCAGCAGCTTAGGAGGCGGCAGGGGTGAGACCCAGTACTTC.

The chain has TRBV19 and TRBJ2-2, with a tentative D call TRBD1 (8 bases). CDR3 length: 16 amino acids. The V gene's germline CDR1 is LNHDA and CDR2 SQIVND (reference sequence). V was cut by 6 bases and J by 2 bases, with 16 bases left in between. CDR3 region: CASSPGGGGNTGELFF. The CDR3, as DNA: TGTGCCAGTAGCCCAGGGGGCGGGGGAAACACCGGGGAGCTGTTTTTT.

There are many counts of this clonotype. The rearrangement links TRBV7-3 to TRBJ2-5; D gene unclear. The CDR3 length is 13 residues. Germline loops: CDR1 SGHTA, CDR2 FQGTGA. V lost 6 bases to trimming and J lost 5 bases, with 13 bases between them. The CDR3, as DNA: TGTGCCAGCAGTGCCGGGCCGAGGGAGACCCAGTACTTC. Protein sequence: CASSAGPRETQYF.

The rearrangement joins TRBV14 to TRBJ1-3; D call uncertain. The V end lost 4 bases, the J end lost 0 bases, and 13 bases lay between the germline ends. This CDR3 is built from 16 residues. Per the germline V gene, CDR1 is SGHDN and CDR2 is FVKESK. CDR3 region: CASSRRTVTSGNTIYF. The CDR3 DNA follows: TGTGCCAGCAGCCGACGGACGGTCACCTCTGGAAACACCATATATTTT. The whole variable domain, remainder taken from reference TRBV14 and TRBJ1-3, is EAGVTQFPSHSVIEKGQTVTLRCDPISGHDNLYWYRRVMGKEIKFLLHFVKESKQDESGMPNNRFLAERTGGTYSTLKVQPAELEDSGVYFCASSRRTVTSGNTIYFGEGSWLTVV.

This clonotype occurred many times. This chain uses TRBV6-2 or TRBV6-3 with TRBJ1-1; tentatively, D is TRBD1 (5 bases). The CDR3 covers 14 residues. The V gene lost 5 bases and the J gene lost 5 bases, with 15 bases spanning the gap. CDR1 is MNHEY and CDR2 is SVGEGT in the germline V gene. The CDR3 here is CASSDRDGGTEAFF. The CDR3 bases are TGTGCCAGCAGTGACCGGGACGGGGGAACTGAAGCTTTCTTT.

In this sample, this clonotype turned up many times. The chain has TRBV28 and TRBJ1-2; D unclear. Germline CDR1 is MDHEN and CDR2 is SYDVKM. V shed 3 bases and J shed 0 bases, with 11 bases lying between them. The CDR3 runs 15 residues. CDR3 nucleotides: TGTGCCAGCAGTTTGTCCCCAAGAGCTAACTATGGCTACACCTTC. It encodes CASSLSPRANYGYTF.

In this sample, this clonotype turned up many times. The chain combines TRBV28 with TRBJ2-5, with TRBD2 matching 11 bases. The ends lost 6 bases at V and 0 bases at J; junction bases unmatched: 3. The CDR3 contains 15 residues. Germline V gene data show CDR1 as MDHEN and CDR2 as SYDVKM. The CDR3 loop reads CASRPSGRNQETQYF. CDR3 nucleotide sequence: TGTGCCAGCAGGCCTAGCGGGAGGAACCAAGAGACCCAGTACTTC.

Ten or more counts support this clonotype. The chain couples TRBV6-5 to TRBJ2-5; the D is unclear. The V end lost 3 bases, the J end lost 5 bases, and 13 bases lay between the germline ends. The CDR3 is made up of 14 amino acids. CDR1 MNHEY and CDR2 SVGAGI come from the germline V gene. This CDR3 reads CASSYLRQLETQYF. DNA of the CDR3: TGTGCCAGCAGTTATTTACGGCAGTTGGAGACCCAGTACTTC.

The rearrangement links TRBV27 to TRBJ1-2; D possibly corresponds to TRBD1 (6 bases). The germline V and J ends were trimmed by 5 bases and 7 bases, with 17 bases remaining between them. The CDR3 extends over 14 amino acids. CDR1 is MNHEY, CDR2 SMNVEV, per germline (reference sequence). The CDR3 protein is CASSVNQGKGGYTF. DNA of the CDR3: TGTGCCAGCAGTGTAAATCAGGGGAAAGGTGGCTACACCTTC.

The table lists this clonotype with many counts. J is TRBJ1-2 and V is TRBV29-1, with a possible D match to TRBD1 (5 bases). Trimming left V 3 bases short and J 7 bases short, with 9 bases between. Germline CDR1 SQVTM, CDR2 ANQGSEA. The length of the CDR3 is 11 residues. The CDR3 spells CSVDGGGGYTF. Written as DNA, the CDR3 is TGCAGCGTTGATGGGGGAGGTGGCTACACCTTC.

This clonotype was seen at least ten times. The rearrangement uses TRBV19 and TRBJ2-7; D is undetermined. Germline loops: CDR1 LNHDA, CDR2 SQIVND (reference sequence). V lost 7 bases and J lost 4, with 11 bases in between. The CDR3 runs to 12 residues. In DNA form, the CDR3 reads TGTGCCAGTACCTCCCCCTCGTACGAGCAGTACTTC. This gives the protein CASTSPSYEQYF. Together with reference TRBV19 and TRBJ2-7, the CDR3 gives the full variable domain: DGGITQSPKYLFRKEGQNVTLSCEQNLNHDAMYWYRQDPGQGLRLIYYSQIVNDFQKGDIAEGYSVSREKKESFPLTVTSAQKNPTAFYLCASTSPSYEQYFGPGTRLTVT.

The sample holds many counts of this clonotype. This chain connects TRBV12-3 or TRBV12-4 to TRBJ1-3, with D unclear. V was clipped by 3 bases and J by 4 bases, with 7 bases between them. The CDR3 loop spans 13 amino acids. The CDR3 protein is CASSFSKGNTIYF. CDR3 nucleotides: TGTGCCAGCAGTTTTTCTAAGGGAAACACCATATATTTT.

As DNA, the CDR3 is TGCAGTGCTAGAGACCTAGTCAATGGCTACACCTTC. Translated, it gives CSARDLVNGYTF. The genes are TRBV20-1 and TRBJ1-2; no definite D call. In germline, CDR1 is DFQATT, CDR2 SNEGSKA (reference sequence). This CDR3 region has 12 residues. Trimming cost V 0 bases and J 6 bases, with 8 bases left between them.

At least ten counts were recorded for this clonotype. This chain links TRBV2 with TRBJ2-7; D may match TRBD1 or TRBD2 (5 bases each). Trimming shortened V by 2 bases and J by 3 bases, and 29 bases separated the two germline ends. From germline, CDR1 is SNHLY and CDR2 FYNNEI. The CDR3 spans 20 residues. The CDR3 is CASSESRTVFSEAGIYEQYF. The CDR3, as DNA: TGTGCCAGCAGTGAAAGTCGAACGGTTTTCTCGGAGGCAGGGATCTACGAGCAGTACTTC.